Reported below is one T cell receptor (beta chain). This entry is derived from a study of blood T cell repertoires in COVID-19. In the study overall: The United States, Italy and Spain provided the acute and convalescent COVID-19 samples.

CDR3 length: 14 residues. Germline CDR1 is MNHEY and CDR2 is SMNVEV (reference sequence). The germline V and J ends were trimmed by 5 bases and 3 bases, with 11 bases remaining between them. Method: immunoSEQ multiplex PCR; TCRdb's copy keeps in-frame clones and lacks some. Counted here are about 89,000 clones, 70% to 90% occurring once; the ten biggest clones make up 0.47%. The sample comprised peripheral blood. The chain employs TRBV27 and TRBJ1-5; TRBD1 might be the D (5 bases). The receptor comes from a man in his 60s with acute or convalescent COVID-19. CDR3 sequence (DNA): TGTGCCAGCAGTCTCCAAGGGGACAATCAGCCCCAGCATTTT. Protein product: CASSLQGDNQPQHF.